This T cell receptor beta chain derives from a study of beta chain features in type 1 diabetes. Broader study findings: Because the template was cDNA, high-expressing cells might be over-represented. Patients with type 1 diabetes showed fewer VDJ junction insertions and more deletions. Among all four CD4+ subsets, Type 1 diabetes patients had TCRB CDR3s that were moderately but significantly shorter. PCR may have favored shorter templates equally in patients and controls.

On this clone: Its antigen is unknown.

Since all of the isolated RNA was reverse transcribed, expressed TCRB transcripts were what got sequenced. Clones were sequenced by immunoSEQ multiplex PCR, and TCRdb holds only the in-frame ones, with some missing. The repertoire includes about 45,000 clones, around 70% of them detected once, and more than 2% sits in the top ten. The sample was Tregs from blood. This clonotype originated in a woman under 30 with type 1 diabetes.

The DNA of the CDR3 is TGTGCCAGCAGTGCAAGTCTCGGCACTGAAGCTTTCTTT. Translation: CASSASLGTEAFF. This chain joins TRBV6-4 and TRBJ1-1; D gene uncertain. V lost 4 bases to trimming and J lost 4 bases, with 10 bases between them. The germline CDR1 and CDR2 sequences are MRHNA and SNTAGT. CDR3 size: 13 residues.